The clone carrying this T cell receptor (beta chain) rates as medium-sized. This specimen belongs to a study of T cell repertoires in cytomegalovirus infection. The V and J ends lost 4 bases and 0 bases respectively, with 19 bases between them. Per germline, CDR1 SGHVS and CDR2 FQNEAQ. CDR3 length: 17 residues. Each CDR3 protein is one row after TCRdb ran MiXCR on the reads. Here the sample spans 150,000 to 200,000 distinct CDR3 sequences, 28% being singletons. Material: PBMCs. The source of this sequence is a human donor in good health (CMV status not recorded). Some clones in this sample may be carry-over from other donors' samples. The chain combines TRBV7-8 with TRBJ2-7; a possible D gene is TRBD2 (6 bases). Written as DNA, the CDR3 is TGTGCCAGCAGCTCCCGGGGCGGGGCCCCTAGCTCCTACGAGCAGTACTTC. It yields the protein CASSSRGGAPSSYEQYF.